The following is a T cell receptor (beta chain) sequence with its context. Its specificity is not known. TCRdb's copy holds only in-frame clones and misses some; the assay was immunoSEQ multiplex PCR. The sample consists of tens of thousands of clones, 80% of them appearing once. This entry belongs to a study of cytotoxic CD8 clonotypes in ibrutinib-treated CLL. About the study: The cohort had around 10 relapsed/refractory and approximately 15 treatment-naive patients, 17 to 18 IGHV unmutated. Response samples were taken after a median of about 12 months on treatment, range 6 to 36. Findings and limits, study-wide: Different sampling times were used for sustained-remission and progressing patients. Measured clonality at baseline was greater than in age-matched healthy donors and tracked with circulating CD8+ T-cell counts.

The CDR3 has 14 residues. Trimming took 4 bases from V and 4 from J, leaving 13 bases between them. Germline V lookup: CDR1 SGHVS, CDR2 FQNEAQ. V is TRBV7-8 and J is TRBJ1-2; the D gene is possibly TRBD1 (6 bases). Specimen: PBMCs, collected at disease progression, from a patient treated with ibrutinib. The TCR was taken from a human donor with chronic lymphocytic leukemia. CDR3 sequence (DNA): TGTGCCAGCAGCTCCTTGACAGGTCCCTATGGCTACACCTTC. Translation gives CASSSLTGPYGYTF. Combining the CDR3 with reference TRBV7-8 and TRBJ1-2 gives the whole variable domain GAGVSQSPRYKVAKRGQDVALRCDPISGHVSLFWYQQALGQGPEFLTYFQNEAQLDKSGLPSDRFFAERPEGSVSTLKIQRTQQEDSAVYLCASSSLTGPYGYTFGSGTRLTVV.